The 24 T cell receptor beta chains in this list originate from one sample, sequenced in a study of T cell repertoires in ileal Crohn's disease. The table came from immunoSEQ multiplex PCR; TCRdb's copy has only in-frame clones and leaves some out. The sample holds roughly 7,100 clones, roughly 70% seen once. What was sequenced was ileal tissue. Receptors originate from an adult with Crohn's disease.

The rearrangement links TRBV18 to TRBJ1-1, with D tentatively TRBD1 (6 bases). The ends were cut back, 0 bases at V and 1 base at J, with 6 bases in the middle. Looked up from germline, CDR1 is KGHSH and CDR2 is LQKENI. The CDR3 sequence is 14 residues long. CDR3 nucleotides: TGTGCCAGCTCACCACCCAGGGGGAACACTGAAGCTTTCTTT. Residues: CASSPPRGNTEAFF.

The chain combines TRBV9 with TRBJ1-2; possible D gene TRBD1, 6 bases. Germline V gene sequence: CDR1 SGDLS, CDR2 YYNGEE. With 4 bases removed from V and 1 base from J, the gap between germline ends came to 17 bases. The CDR3 is 16 amino acids. The CDR3 here is CASSPRVGASNYGYTF. In nucleotides, the CDR3 is TGTGCCAGCAGCCCCCGGGTGGGGGCGAGTAACTATGGCTACACCTTC.

The genes are TRBV6-1 and TRBJ1-2; D gene uncertain. The V end was cut by 5 bases, the J end by 1 base, with 5 bases between. Germline V gene lookup returns CDR1 MNHNS and CDR2 SASEGT. This CDR3 is 12 amino acids long. The CDR3 loop reads CASSPFNYGYTF. The CDR3 bases are TGTGCCAGCAGTCCCTTTAACTATGGCTACACCTTC.

CDR3 in DNA: TGTGCCAGCAGCTTAGTCGGCGGGGGGACGTTACCCTACGAGCAGTACTTC. Translation: CASSLVGGGTLPYEQYF. V usage is TRBV7-2 and J usage is TRBJ2-7; TRBD2 agrees at 8 bases. This CDR3 is built from 17 residues. J gave up 2 bases and V 1 base, and 10 bases lay outside the gene matches. CDR1 is SGHTA, CDR2 FQGNSA, per germline.

This chain joins TRBV4-3 and TRBJ2-2; 13 bases agree with TRBD2. The CDR3 length is 18 residues. Germline CDR1 LGHNA, CDR2 YSLEER. The ends lost 2 bases at V and 8 bases at J; junction bases unmatched: 11. The CDR3: CASSQWGLAGIFSGELFF. As DNA, the CDR3 is TGCGCCAGCAGCCAATGGGGACTAGCGGGGATTTTTAGTGGGGAGCTGTTTTTT.

The chain recombines TRBV19 with TRBJ1-6; 7 bases line up with TRBD1. The CDR3 spans 15 residues. Germline CDR1 reads LNHDA; CDR2 reads SQIVND (reference sequence). V dropped 6 bases and J dropped 6; count of bases not matched to a gene: 8. For the CDR3, the DNA is TGTGCCAGTAGACCAGACAGGGCTCTTAATTCACCCCTCCACTTT. This codes for CASRPDRALNSPLHF.

V usage is TRBV12-5 and J usage is TRBJ1-1; TRBD1 matches 7 bases. J gave up 8 bases and V 3 bases, and 6 bases lay outside the gene matches. CDR1 is LGHNT and CDR2 is FRNRAP in the germline V gene. The CDR3 contains 13 residues. The chain's CDR3 is CASGFTGVPEAFF. Here the CDR3 DNA reads TGTGCTAGTGGTTTCACAGGGGTCCCAGAAGCTTTCTTT.

The chain combines TRBV18 with TRBJ2-2; 7 nucleotides agree with TRBD2. This CDR3 comprises 15 residues. V gave up 2 bases and J gave up 3 bases; unmatched junction bases: 3. Germline CDR1 reads KGHSH; CDR2 reads LQKENI. This CDR3 is CASSPAGVDTGELFF. CDR3 DNA: TGTGCCAGCTCACCAGCGGGGGTTGACACCGGGGAGCTGTTTTTT.

In its sample, this clone was seen a few times. The chain uses TRBV11-3 and TRBJ1-1; D is unresolved. Between the trimmed V and J ends, which lost 1 base and 2 bases, there was a span of 17 bases. Germline V lookup: CDR1 SGHNT, CDR2 YENEEA. This CDR3 has 17 residues. The chain's CDR3 is CASSLVAGSTLNTEAFF. The CDR3 region has the DNA TGTGCCAGCAGCTTAGTAGCGGGGTCAACTCTCAACACTGAAGCTTTCTTT. The whole variable domain, filled in from reference TRBV11-3 and TRBJ1-1, reads EAGVVQSPRYKIIEKKQPVAFWCNPISGHNTLYWYLQNLGQGPELLIRYENEEAVDDSQLPKDRFSAERLKGVDSTLKIQPAELGDSAVYLCASSLVAGSTLNTEAFFGQGTRLTVV.

There are a few counts of this clone. J is TRBJ2-1 and V is TRBV11-3, with D tentatively TRBD2 (5 bases). The CDR3 is 15 residues long. V was clipped by 1 base and J by 5 bases, with 12 bases between them. From germline, CDR1 is SGHNT and CDR2 YENEEA. The chain's CDR3 is CASSLGQRRNNEQFF. Written as DNA, the CDR3 is TGTGCCAGCAGCTTAGGGCAGCGGAGAAACAATGAGCAGTTCTTC.

The sample holds one count of this clone. This chain uses TRBV5-3 with TRBJ2-1, with 7 bases identical to TRBD2. TRBV5-3 qualifies as an ORF whose function is uncertain. The V and J ends lost 8 bases and 4 bases, in that order; junction bases with no gene match: 12. The CDR3 contains 15 residues. The CDR3 DNA reads as TGTGCCAGCAGCCCCTTCAGCGGGGTATACAATGAGCAGTTCTTC. Amino acid sequence: CASSPFSGVYNEQFF.

This clone has a handful of counts. This chain connects TRBV7-2 to TRBJ1-6, with 7 nucleotides matching TRBD1. The CDR3 totals 15 residues. Per the germline V gene, CDR1 is SGHTA and CDR2 is FQGNSA. J was trimmed by 9 bases and V by 5 bases; bases with no gene match: 10. CDR3 in DNA: TGTGCCAGCAGCAACCGACAGGGTTCAGGTTCACCCCTCCACTTT. Its translation is CASSNRQGSGSPLHF.

This clone is deemed medium-sized. The chain has TRBV28 and TRBJ1-2; no reliable D call. V was clipped by 7 bases and J by 1 base, with 16 bases between them. This CDR3 spans 15 amino acids. From germline, CDR1 is MDHEN and CDR2 SYDVKM. CDR3 sequence reads: CASTSSGLINYGYTF. CDR3 nucleotides: TGTGCCAGCACTTCCTCTGGACTGATTAACTATGGCTACACCTTC.

The chain couples TRBV5-1 to TRBJ2-1, with TRBD1 as a possible D gene (6 bases). Per germline, CDR1 SGHRS and CDR2 YFSETQ. The germline V and J ends were trimmed by 4 bases and 0 bases, with 14 bases remaining between them. This CDR3 has 16 amino acids. This chain's CDR3 is CASSPQGFSSYNEQFF. Written as DNA, the CDR3 is TGCGCCAGCAGCCCCCAGGGGTTTAGCTCCTACAATGAGCAGTTCTTC. The entire variable domain, with the rest obtained from reference TRBV5-1 and TRBJ2-1, is as follows: KAGVTQTPRYLIKTRGQQVTLSCSPISGHRSVSWYQQTPGQGLQFLFEYFSETQRNKGNFPGRFSGRQFSNSRSEMNVSTLELGDSALYLCASSPQGFSSYNEQFFGPGTRLTVL.

The rearrangement joins TRBV4-1 to TRBJ1-2; D gene uncertain. The V end was cut by 0 bases, the J end by 4 bases, with 21 bases between. The CDR3 totals 18 residues. Looked up from germline, CDR1 is MGHRA and CDR2 is YSYEKL. As DNA, the CDR3 is TGCGCCAGCAGCCAAGACGGTGGAGACGGAATGAACTTCTATGGCTACACCTTC. Translated, it gives CASSQDGGDGMNFYGYTF.

The CDR3 is CASSADRLNQPQHF. CDR3 DNA: TGTGCCAGCAGCGCGGACAGGCTCAATCAGCCCCAGCATTTT. The gene calls are TRBV5-4 and TRBJ1-5; TRBD1 aligns across 7 bases. The J segment lost 3 bases and the V segment lost 4 bases, leaving 4 bases of the junction unmatched. The CDR3 extends over 14 amino acids. Germline V gene sequence: CDR1 SGHNT, CDR2 YYREEE (reference sequence).

The chain has TRBV5-4 and TRBJ2-2, with TRBD1 identical over 7 bases. This CDR3 has 14 residues. V lost 6 bases and J lost 1; bases outside the gene matches: 3. CDR1 and CDR2 (germline): SGHNT, YYREEE (reference sequence). CDR3 sequence reads: CASKTGRNTGELFF. The CDR3 DNA is TGTGCCAGCAAGACAGGGCGGAACACCGGGGAGCTGTTTTTT.

The CDR3 is CASSFNLYRGDYTF. For the CDR3, the DNA is TGTGCCAGTAGTTTCAACCTTTACAGGGGGGACTACACCTTC. V usage is TRBV19 and J usage is TRBJ1-2; 8 nucleotides match TRBD1. The CDR3 is made up of 14 amino acids. J gave up 10 bases and V 5 bases, and 12 bases lay outside the gene matches. CDR1 LNHDA and CDR2 SQIVND come from the germline V gene (reference sequence). The whole variable domain, remainder taken from reference TRBV19 and TRBJ1-2, is DGGITQSPKYLFRKEGQNVTLSCEQNLNHDAMYWYRQDPGQGLRLIYYSQIVNDFQKGDIAEGYSVSREKKESFPLTVTSAQKNPTAFYLCASSFNLYRGDYTFGSGTRLTVV.

CDR3 in amino acids: CASSPRYRGTGGYTF. CDR3 in DNA: TGTGCCAGCAGCCCTCGTTACAGGGGCACGGGAGGCTACACCTTC. The gene calls are TRBV6-5 and TRBJ1-2, with 7 bases aligning to TRBD1. Germline lookup yields CDR1 MNHEY and CDR2 SVGAGI. CDR3 length: 15 residues. The V segment lost 6 bases and the J segment 8 bases; nucleotides outside the gene matches: 15.

The chain recombines TRBV30 with TRBJ1-6, with 7 bases fitting TRBD1. The CDR3 consists of 15 residues. V shed 4 bases, J shed 6 bases, and the junction held 9 bases outside the gene matches. From germline, CDR1 is GTSNPN and CDR2 SVGIG (reference sequence). The CDR3 nucleotides read TGTGCCTGGACCCACAGGGGCGGCGGTAATTCACCCCTCCACTTT. It yields the protein CAWTHRGGGNSPLHF.

The V and J genes are TRBV7-9 and TRBJ1-2; 8 positions match TRBD1. V lost 4 bases to trimming and J lost 7 bases; unmatched junction nucleotides: 14. The CDR3 runs 16 residues. Germline V gives CDR1 SEHNR, CDR2 FQNEAQ (reference sequence). CDR3 amino acids: CASSSGHGQGAPGYTF. Here the CDR3 DNA reads TGTGCCAGCAGCTCAGGGCATGGGCAGGGGGCGCCTGGCTACACCTTC.

This clone was picked up a small number of times. The CDR3 coding sequence is TGCGCCAGCAGCCAATCTACAGGGGGCGATTATGGCTACACCTTC. This codes for CASSQSTGGDYGYTF. The V and J genes are TRBV4-1 and TRBJ1-2; 9 bases fit TRBD1. The CDR3 consists of 15 residues. V lost 2 bases, J lost 5 bases, and 6 bases stayed unmatched. The germline gives CDR1 MGHRA, CDR2 YSYEKL.

The CDR3 sequence is CASSPQGRYKPLHF. The CDR3 DNA sequence: TGTGCCAGCAGCCCACAGGGACGGTATAAGCCCCTCCACTTT. The V gene is TRBV14, the J gene TRBJ1-6; a weak D match, TRBD1 (6 bases). The germline CDR1 and CDR2 sequences are SGHDN and FVKESK. Trimming shortened V by 4 bases and J by 13 bases, and 17 bases separated the two germline ends. This CDR3 comprises 14 residues.

The chain employs TRBV13 and TRBJ2-5; no clear D. The CDR3 extends over 15 amino acids. The germline V and J ends were trimmed by 8 bases and 2 bases, with 18 bases remaining between them. Per the germline V gene, CDR1 is PRHDT and CDR2 is FYEKMQ (reference sequence). Here the CDR3 DNA reads TGTGCCAGCCGCCGCGCAGGTTCAATGCAAGAGACCCAGTACTTC. This translates into CASRRAGSMQETQYF.